This passage covers 17 T cell receptor beta chains from one sample sequenced in a study of T cells expressing NK-cell markers (dated by TCRdb to 2018 to 2021). The library relied on 5' RACE. TCRdb records Illumina HiSeq 2000 as the sequencer. After TCRdb reprocessed the reads, each CDR3 protein sequence was kept as one row, without DNA. The sample table gives under 200,000 distinct CDR3 sequences. The ten largest account for around 20% of the sample. The material sequenced was blood T cells: a sorted CD56 or NKG2C T cell subset, CD4+ or CD8+ T cells, or bulk PBMC T cells (not recorded which). These TCRs come from a woman between 18 and 70 years old in good health.

The chain combines TRBV20-1 with TRBJ2-7; the TCRdb call, TRBD1, lacks DNA for checking. The V gene's germline CDR1 is DFQATT and CDR2 SNEGSKA (reference sequence). This CDR3 region has 12 residues. The CDR3 sequence: CSGTGQGYEQYF.

This sequence joins TRBV4-1 and TRBJ2-5; TCRdb proposes TRBD2, but this gene call is untestable without DNA. The germline V gene has CDR1 MGHRA and CDR2 YSYEKL. The CDR3 loop spans 13 amino acids. The CDR3 is CASSQLAGETQYF.

This chain uses TRBV5-1 with TRBJ2-5; TCRdb designates TRBD2, a call that cannot be tested without DNA. Germline CDR1 and CDR2: SGHRS and YFSETQ. This CDR3 is 17 amino acids long. The CDR3 loop is CASRTKGPSQAGETQYF.

The V gene is TRBV24-1, the J gene TRBJ2-1; the TCRdb D gene call, TRBD2, has no DNA to confirm it. CDR3 length equals 16 residues. Germline V lookup: CDR1 KGHDR, CDR2 SFDVKD. The CDR3 is CATSHPLAGGDSEQFF.

The chain links TRBV20-1 to TRBJ1-2; with no DNA, the TCRdb D assignment of TRBD1 cannot be verified. This CDR3 region has 11 residues. Germline V CDR1 and CDR2: DFQATT, SNEGSKA (reference sequence). CDR3 amino acids: CSGPRGNGYTF.

This chain connects TRBV11-2 to TRBJ2-1; TCRdb lists TRBD2, though no DNA is available to test this call. The CDR3 is 11 residues long. Germline V gives CDR1 SGHAT, CDR2 FQNNGV. CDR3 sequence: CASSTSDEQFF. The variable domain in full, with the rest retrieved from reference TRBV11-2 and TRBJ2-1, is EAGVAQSPRYKIIEKRQSVAFWCNPISGHATLYWYQQILGQGPKLLIQFQNNGVVDDSQLPKDRFSAERLKGVDSTLKIQPAKLEDSAVYLCASSTSDEQFFGPGTRLTVL.

The rearrangement links TRBV20-1 to TRBJ2-3; TCRdb indicates TRBD2, and absent DNA this call remains unverified. CDR3 length: 14 amino acids. Per germline, CDR1 DFQATT and CDR2 SNEGSKA (reference sequence). CDR3 sequence: CSFIPSGRPDTQYF.

The chain links TRBV12-3 or TRBV12-4 to TRBJ2-2; TCRdb selects TRBD1, and the lack of DNA leaves this call unchecked. The CDR3 has 15 residues. This CDR3 is CASSLWGGGDGELFF.

V and J are TRBV18 and TRBJ1-4; TCRdb's D call of TRBD1 is untestable without DNA. Germline V gene lookup returns CDR1 KGHSH and CDR2 LQKENI. The length of the CDR3 is 17 residues. Here the CDR3 reads CASSPSLAGQGGEKLFF.

This chain uses TRBV11-2 with TRBJ2-7; TCRdb indicates TRBD2, and absent DNA this call remains unverified. The V gene's germline CDR1 is SGHAT and CDR2 FQNNGV. The CDR3 sequence is 14 residues long. The CDR3 is CASSPSRTRPEQYF.

The genes are TRBV5-1 and TRBJ1-3; TCRdb reports TRBD1, a call that lacks DNA to check it against. This CDR3 has 15 amino acids. Germline V gives CDR1 SGHRS, CDR2 YFSETQ. CDR3 residues: CASSTRTGAGNTIYF.

V is TRBV5-1 and J is TRBJ2-1; the D call of TRBD1 rests on TCRdb alone, since no DNA is present to check it. The CDR3 is 15 residues long. Per germline, CDR1 SGHRS and CDR2 YFSETQ. The CDR3 sequence is CASTPDRASYNEQFF.

The chain recombines TRBV20-1 with TRBJ2-1; absent DNA, TCRdb's TRBD1 call cannot be checked. The length of the CDR3 is 12 residues. Germline CDR1 is DFQATT and CDR2 is SNEGSKA (reference sequence). CDR3 amino acids: CSARGEMRGQFF.

The chain carries TRBV19 and TRBJ2-2; no DNA is available, so the TRBD1 call from TCRdb remains unchecked. Germline V gives CDR1 LNHDA, CDR2 SQIVND (reference sequence). This CDR3 has 15 amino acids. CDR3 in amino acids: CASSMGDRVTGELFF.

The CDR3 is CASSLEGSTDTQYF. The chain uses TRBV5-1 and TRBJ2-3. Germline V gives CDR1 SGHRS, CDR2 YFSETQ. The CDR3 runs to 14 residues.

The chain recombines TRBV28 with TRBJ2-7; the TCRdb call, TRBD2, lacks DNA for checking. This CDR3 has 12 residues. Looked up from germline, CDR1 is MDHEN and CDR2 is SYDVKM. Here the CDR3 reads CASSLRDYEQYF.

Here the CDR3 reads CASSLWLAAYNEQFF. This chain connects TRBV7-9 to TRBJ2-1; no DNA is available, so the TRBD2 call from TCRdb remains unchecked. The V gene's germline CDR1 is SEHNR and CDR2 FQNEAQ (reference sequence). CDR3 length equals 15 residues. The entire variable domain, with the rest obtained from reference TRBV7-9 and TRBJ2-1, is as follows: DTGVSQNPRHKITKRGQNVTFRCDPISEHNRLYWYRQTLGQGPEFLTYFQNEAQLEKSRLLSDRFSAERPKGSFSTLEIQRTEQGDSAMYLCASSLWLAAYNEQFFGPGTRLTVL.